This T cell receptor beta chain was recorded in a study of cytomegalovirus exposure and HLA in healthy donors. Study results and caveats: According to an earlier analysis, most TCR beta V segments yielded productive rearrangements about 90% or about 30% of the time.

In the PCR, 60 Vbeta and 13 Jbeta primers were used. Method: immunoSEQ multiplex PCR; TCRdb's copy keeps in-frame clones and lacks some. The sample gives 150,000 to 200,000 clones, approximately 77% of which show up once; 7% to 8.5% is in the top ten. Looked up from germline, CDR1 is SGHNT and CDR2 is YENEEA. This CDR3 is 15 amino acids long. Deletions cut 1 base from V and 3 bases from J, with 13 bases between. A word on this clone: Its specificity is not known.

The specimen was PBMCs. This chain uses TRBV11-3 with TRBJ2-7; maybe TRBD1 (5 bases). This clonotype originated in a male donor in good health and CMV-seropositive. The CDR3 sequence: CASSLVQGLIYEQYF. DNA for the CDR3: TGTGCCAGCAGCTTAGTCCAGGGCCTTATCTACGAGCAGTACTTC.